Below, 8 T cell receptor beta chains from the same sample are listed, as sequenced in a study of cytomegalovirus exposure and HLA in healthy donors. Amplification used 60 Vbeta primers and 13 Jbeta primers. The data were produced by immunoSEQ multiplex PCR, yet TCRdb's version contains in-frame clones alone and is incomplete. This listing includes about 150,000 clones. The sequencing input was PBMCs. The receptors were gathered from a woman aged 45-65 years in good health and CMV-seronegative.

V and J are TRBV10-2 and TRBJ1-1; D remains ambiguous. Germline V gene sequence: CDR1 WSHSY, CDR2 SAAADI. Trimming cost V 4 bases and J 1 base, with 7 bases left between them. This CDR3 region has 13 residues. Here the CDR3 reads CASSGIRNTEAFF. CDR3 in DNA: TGCGCCAGCAGTGGAATTAGGAACACTGAAGCTTTCTTT.

The chain uses TRBV28 and TRBJ2-7; D perhaps matches TRBD2 (5 bases). CDR1 and CDR2 (germline): MDHEN, SYDVKM. V was cut by 6 bases and J by 2 bases, with 11 bases left in between. CDR3 length: 13 residues. In DNA form, the CDR3 reads TGTGCCAGCAGCTACCCCGGGGCCTACGAGCAGTACTTC. Amino acid sequence: CASSYPGAYEQYF.

The chain combines TRBV2 with TRBJ2-2; D gene unclear. CDR1 is SNHLY, CDR2 FYNNEI, per germline. V gave up 8 bases and J gave up 1 base, with 8 bases separating them. The CDR3 is made up of 13 amino acids. Here the CDR3 DNA reads TGTGCCAGCGGGCAGATGAACACCGGGGAGCTGTTTTTT. Its protein product is CASGQMNTGELFF.

The chain couples TRBV6-1 to TRBJ1-3; a possible D gene is TRBD1 (5 bases). The CDR3 is 14 residues long. Trimming stripped 4 bases from V and 2 bases from J, with 9 bases between. Germline V lookup: CDR1 MNHNS, CDR2 SASEGT. The CDR3 here is CASSAQGPGNTIYF. Written as DNA, the CDR3 is TGTGCCAGCAGTGCCCAGGGCCCTGGAAACACCATATATTTT.

The chain is built from TRBV12-5 and TRBJ2-1, with no clear D. Trimming cost V 7 bases and J 4 bases, with 11 bases left between them. Germline CDR1 LGHNT, CDR2 FRNRAP. The CDR3 spans 13 residues. The CDR3 sequence is CASALDGYNEQFF. The CDR3 region has the DNA TGTGCTAGTGCCCTCGACGGGTACAATGAGCAGTTCTTC.

The chain links TRBV5-4 to TRBJ2-5, with 7 bases lining up with TRBD1. The CDR3 is 13 amino acids. Losses at the gene ends were 4 bases for V and 3 bases for J; bases not matched to a gene: 3. Germline lookup yields CDR1 SGHNT and CDR2 YYREEE (reference sequence). CDR3 sequence (DNA): TGTGCCAGCAGCGGGACAGCAAAAGAGACCCAGTACTTC. This encodes CASSGTAKETQYF.

The V gene is TRBV10-1, the J gene TRBJ2-3; perhaps TRBD1 as D (6 bases). V lost 8 bases to trimming and J lost 15 bases, with 21 bases between them. Germline CDR1 and CDR2: WNHNN and SYGVQD (reference sequence). The CDR3 totals 12 residues. The CDR3 spells CASSPGALTAYF. CDR3 sequence (DNA): TGCGCCAGCTCCCCAGGGGCTCTAACCGCTTATTTT.

This sequence joins TRBV27 and TRBJ2-7; tentatively, D is TRBD2 (6 bases). The V and J ends lost 0 bases and 1 base respectively, with 10 bases between them. From germline, CDR1 is MNHEY and CDR2 SMNVEV (reference sequence). The CDR3 consists of 15 residues. The CDR3 reads CASSLSRRESYEQYF. The CDR3 DNA is TGTGCCAGCAGTTTATCGCGGAGGGAGTCCTACGAGCAGTACTTC.